Shown below are 4 T cell receptor beta chains from a single sample sequenced in a study of cytotoxic CD8 clonotypes in ibrutinib-treated CLL. Clones were sequenced by immunoSEQ multiplex PCR, and TCRdb holds only the in-frame ones, with some missing. The data show about 120,000 clones, approximately 58% seen once. The material sequenced was PBMCs, taken after 24 months of ibrutinib treatment. The receptors were gathered from a human donor with chronic lymphocytic leukemia.

This clone showed up just a few times. The CDR3 sequence: CATRRHADQETQYF. For the CDR3, the DNA is TGTGCGACCCGTCGACATGCGGACCAAGAGACCCAGTACTTC. The chain uses TRBV7-2 and TRBJ2-5; D ambiguous. CDR3 length equals 14 residues. CDR1 and CDR2 from the germline V gene are SGHTA and FQGNSA.

DNA of the CDR3: TGTGCCAGCAGCTCCGTACGTCTGGGACAGGGGAGTTCACCCCTCCACTTT. It encodes CASSSVRLGQGSSPLHF. The V gene is TRBV7-2, the J gene TRBJ1-6, with TRBD1 identical over 10 bases. There are 17 residues in the CDR3. The V and J ends lost 4 bases and 9 bases, in that order; junction bases with no gene match: 12. Germline CDR1 and CDR2: SGHTA and FQGNSA.

The sample holds a few counts of this clone. The J gene is TRBJ2-7, the V gene TRBV5-8; D call uncertain. The CDR3 spans 15 residues. The germline V gene has CDR1 SGHTS and CDR2 YDEGEE. The ends were cut back, 0 bases at V and 0 bases at J, with 10 bases in the middle. The CDR3 is CASSLVGTRSYEQYF. DNA for the CDR3: TGTGCCAGCAGCTTGGTCGGAACACGCTCCTACGAGCAGTACTTC.

This clone has a single count. The V gene is TRBV7-2, the J gene TRBJ2-7; D call uncertain. In germline, CDR1 is SGHTA, CDR2 FQGNSA. Trimming cost V 1 base and J 9 bases, with 10 bases left between them. The CDR3 loop spans 12 amino acids. This CDR3 is CASSLESVRQYF. DNA of the CDR3: TGTGCCAGCAGCTTAGAGTCGGTCAGGCAGTACTTC.